This T cell receptor (beta chain) stems from a study of technical replicates of blood from a handful of donors (dated by TCRdb to 2016 to 2017). As to this clone: Its antigen target is currently unknown. Base qualities are not provided; no much larger clone lies one nucleotide away.

The CDR3 runs 15 residues from the cysteine to the phenylalanine. Only CDR3 DNA remains: 45 bases, in frame from the first base. V was cut back by 0 bases and J by 4 bases, leaving a gap of 10 bases between them. According to the germline V gene, CDR1 reads SGHRS and CDR2 reads YFSETQ. Libraries were made using the immunoSEQ multiplex PCR assay. As stored in TCRdb, this immuneACCESS dataset retains in-frame rearrangements with V and J assigned. A fraction of the clones does not appear; measured against another copy, unresolved V genes explain less than half of the discrepancy, and the remainder lacks a known reason. Present in this sample are 75,000 to 100,000 clones, roughly 94% of which were seen just once. The ten top clones hold 0.33% of the sample.

Here the chain combines TRBV5-1 and TRBJ2-2; 6 matching bases give a weak D call of TRBD2. The source material was T cells isolated from PBMCs. This clonotype originated in a human donor in good health. CDR3 sequence: CASSLDGDSTGELFF. The DNA reads TGCGCCAGCAGCTTGGATGGGGACTCCACCGGGGAGCTGTTTTTT.